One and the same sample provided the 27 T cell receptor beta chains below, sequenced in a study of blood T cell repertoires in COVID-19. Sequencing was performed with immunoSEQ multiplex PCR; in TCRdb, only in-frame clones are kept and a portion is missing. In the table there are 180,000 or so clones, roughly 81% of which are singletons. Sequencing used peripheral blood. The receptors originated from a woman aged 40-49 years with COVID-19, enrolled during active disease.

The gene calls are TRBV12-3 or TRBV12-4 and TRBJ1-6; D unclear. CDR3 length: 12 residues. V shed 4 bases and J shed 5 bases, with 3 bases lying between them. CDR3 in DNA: TGTGCCAGCAGTTCGGATAATTCACCCCTCCACTTT. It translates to CASSSDNSPLHF.

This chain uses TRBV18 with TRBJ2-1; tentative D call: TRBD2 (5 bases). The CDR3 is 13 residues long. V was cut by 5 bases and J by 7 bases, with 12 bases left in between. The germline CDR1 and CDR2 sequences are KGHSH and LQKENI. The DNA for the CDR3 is TGTGCCAGCTCAACATACGGGGAAAATGAGCAGTTCTTC. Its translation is CASSTYGENEQFF.

CDR3 in amino acids: CASEGQGRETQYF. Here the CDR3 DNA reads TGTGCCAGCGAGGGACAGGGAAGGGAGACCCAGTACTTC. The rearrangement links TRBV28 to TRBJ2-5, with 9 bases matching TRBD1. CDR3 length: 13 amino acids. Germline lookup yields CDR1 MDHEN and CDR2 SYDVKM. V lost 8 bases, J lost 5 bases, and 6 bases stayed unmatched.

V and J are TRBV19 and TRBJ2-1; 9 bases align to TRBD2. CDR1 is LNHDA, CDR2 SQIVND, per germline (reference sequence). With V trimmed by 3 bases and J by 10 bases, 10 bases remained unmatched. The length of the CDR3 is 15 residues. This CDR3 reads CASSMVGGRAREQFF. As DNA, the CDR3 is TGTGCCAGTAGTATGGTTGGCGGGAGGGCCCGGGAGCAGTTCTTC.

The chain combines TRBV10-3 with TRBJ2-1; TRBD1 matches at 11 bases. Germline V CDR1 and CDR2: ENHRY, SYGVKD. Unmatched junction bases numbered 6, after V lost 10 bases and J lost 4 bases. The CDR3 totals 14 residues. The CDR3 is CASSGTGGYNEQFF. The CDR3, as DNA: TGTGCCAGCTCCGGGACAGGGGGTTACAATGAGCAGTTCTTC.

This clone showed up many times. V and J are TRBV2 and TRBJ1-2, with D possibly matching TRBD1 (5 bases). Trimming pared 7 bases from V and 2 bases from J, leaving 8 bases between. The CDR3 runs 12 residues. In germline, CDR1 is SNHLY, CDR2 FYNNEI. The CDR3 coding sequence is TGTGCCAGCACTCGACAGAACTATGGCTACACCTTC. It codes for CASTRQNYGYTF.

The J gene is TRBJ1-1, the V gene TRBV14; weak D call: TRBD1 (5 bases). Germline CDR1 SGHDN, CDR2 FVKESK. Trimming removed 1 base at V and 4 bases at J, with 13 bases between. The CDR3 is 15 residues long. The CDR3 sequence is CASSQVETGGTEAFF. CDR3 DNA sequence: TGTGCCAGCAGCCAAGTAGAGACCGGGGGCACTGAAGCTTTCTTT.

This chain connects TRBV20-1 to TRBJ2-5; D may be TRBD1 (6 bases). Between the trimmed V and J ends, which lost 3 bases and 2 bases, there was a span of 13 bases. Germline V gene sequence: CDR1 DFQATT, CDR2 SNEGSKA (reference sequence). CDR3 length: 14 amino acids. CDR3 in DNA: TGCAGTGCTAGTCCGGACAGCAATCAAGAGACCCAGTACTTC. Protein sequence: CSASPDSNQETQYF.

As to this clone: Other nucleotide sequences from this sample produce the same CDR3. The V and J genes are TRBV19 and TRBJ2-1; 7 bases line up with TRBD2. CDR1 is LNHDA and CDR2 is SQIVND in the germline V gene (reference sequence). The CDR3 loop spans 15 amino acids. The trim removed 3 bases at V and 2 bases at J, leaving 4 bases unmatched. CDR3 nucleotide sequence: TGTGCCAGTAGTATTGTAAGCGGGGCCTACAATGAGCAGTTCTTC. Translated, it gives CASSIVSGAYNEQFF.

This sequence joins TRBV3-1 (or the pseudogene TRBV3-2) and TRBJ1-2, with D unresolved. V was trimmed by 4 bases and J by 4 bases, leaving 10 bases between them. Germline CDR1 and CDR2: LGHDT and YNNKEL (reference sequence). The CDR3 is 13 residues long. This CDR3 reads CASSPVGSYGYTF. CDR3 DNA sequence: TGTGCCAGCAGCCCGGTGGGGAGCTATGGCTACACCTTC.

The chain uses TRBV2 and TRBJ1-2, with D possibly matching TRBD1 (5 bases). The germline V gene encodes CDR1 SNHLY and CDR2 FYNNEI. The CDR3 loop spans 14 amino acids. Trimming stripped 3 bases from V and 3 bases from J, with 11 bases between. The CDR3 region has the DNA TGTGCCAGCAGTGATTCAGGGAGGTACTATGGCTACACCTTC. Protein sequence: CASSDSGRYYGYTF.

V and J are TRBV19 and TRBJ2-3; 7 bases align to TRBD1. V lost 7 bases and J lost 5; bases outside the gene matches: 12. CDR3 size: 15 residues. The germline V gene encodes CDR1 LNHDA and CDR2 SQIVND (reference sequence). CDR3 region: CASTLTGVRLDTQYF. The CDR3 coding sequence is TGTGCCAGTACCCTCACAGGGGTGAGGTTAGATACGCAGTATTTT.

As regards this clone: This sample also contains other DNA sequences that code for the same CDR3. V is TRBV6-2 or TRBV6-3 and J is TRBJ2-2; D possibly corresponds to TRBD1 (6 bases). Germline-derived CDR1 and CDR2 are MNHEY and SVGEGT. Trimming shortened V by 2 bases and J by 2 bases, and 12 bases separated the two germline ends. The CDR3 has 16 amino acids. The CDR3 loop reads CASSYLGQINTGELFF. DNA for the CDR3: TGTGCCAGCAGTTACCTTGGACAGATAAACACCGGGGAGCTGTTTTTT.

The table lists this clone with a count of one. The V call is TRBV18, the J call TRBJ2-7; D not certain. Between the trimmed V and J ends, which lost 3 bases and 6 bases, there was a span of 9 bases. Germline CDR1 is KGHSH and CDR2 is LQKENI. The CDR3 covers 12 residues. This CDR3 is CASSPSVREQYF. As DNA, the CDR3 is TGTGCCAGCTCACCGTCTGTCCGCGAGCAGTACTTC.

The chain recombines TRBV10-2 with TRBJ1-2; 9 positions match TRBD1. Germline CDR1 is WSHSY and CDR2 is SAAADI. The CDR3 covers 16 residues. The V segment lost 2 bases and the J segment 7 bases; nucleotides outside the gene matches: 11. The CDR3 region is CASSETGGSVGSGYTF. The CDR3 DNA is TGCGCCAGCAGTGAGACAGGGGGCTCTGTTGGGAGTGGCTACACCTTC.

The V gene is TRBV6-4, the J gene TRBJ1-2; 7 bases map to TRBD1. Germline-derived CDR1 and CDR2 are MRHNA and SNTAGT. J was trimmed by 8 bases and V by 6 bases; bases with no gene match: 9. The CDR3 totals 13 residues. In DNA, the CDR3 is TGTGCCAGCAGCCAGACAGGGAAGGGAGGCTACACCTTC. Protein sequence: CASSQTGKGGYTF.

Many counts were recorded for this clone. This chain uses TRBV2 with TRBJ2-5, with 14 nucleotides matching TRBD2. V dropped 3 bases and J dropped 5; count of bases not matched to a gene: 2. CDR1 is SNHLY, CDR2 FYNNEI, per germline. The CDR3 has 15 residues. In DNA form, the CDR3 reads TGTGCCAGCAGTGAGGGACTAGCGGGAGTTGAGACCCAGTACTTC. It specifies CASSEGLAGVETQYF.

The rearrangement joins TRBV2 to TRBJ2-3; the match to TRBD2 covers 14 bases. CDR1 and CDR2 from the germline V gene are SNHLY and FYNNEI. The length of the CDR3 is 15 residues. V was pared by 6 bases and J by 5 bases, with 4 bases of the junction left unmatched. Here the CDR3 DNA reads TGTGCCAGCAGCAGAGGACTAGCGGGGGGAGATACGCAGTATTTT. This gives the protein CASSRGLAGGDTQYF.

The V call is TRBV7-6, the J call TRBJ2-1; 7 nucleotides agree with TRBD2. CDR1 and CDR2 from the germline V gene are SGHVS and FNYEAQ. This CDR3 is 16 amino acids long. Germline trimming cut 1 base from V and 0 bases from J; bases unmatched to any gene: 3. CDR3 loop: CASSLEGGSSYNEQFF. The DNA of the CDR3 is TGTGCCAGCAGCTTAGAGGGCGGGAGCTCCTACAATGAGCAGTTCTTC.

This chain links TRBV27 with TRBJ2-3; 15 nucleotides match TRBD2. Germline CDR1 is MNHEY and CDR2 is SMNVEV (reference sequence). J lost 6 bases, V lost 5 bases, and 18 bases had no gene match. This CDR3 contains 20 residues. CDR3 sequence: CASSGLGPLGLAGGVDTQYF. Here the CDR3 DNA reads TGTGCCAGCAGTGGCTTGGGACCCCTGGGACTAGCGGGAGGAGTGGATACGCAGTATTTT.

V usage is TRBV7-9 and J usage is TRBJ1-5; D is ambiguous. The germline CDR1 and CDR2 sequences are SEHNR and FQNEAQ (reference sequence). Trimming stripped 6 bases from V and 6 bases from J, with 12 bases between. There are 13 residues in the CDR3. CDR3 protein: CASSSHLTQPQHF. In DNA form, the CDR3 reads TGTGCCAGCAGTTCACACCTTACTCAGCCCCAGCATTTT.

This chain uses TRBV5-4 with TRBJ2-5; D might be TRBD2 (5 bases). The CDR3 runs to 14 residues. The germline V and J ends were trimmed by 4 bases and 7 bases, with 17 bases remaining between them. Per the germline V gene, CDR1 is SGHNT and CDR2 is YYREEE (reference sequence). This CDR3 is CASSIQLAAGTQYF. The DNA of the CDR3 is TGTGCCAGCAGCATACAACTGGCTGCGGGGACCCAGTACTTC.

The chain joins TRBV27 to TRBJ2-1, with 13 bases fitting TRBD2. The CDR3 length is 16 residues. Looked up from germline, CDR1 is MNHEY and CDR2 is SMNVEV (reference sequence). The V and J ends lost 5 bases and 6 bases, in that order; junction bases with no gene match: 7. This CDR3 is CASSPVGLAGFNEQFF. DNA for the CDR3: TGTGCCAGCAGTCCCGTGGGACTAGCGGGATTCAATGAGCAGTTCTTC.

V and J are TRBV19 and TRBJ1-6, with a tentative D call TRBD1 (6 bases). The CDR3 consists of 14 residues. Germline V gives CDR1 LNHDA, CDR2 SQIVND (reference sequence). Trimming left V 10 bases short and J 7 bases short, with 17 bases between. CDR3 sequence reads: CATSSGQENSPLHF. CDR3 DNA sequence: TGTGCCACCTCCTCGGGACAAGAAAATTCACCCCTCCACTTT.

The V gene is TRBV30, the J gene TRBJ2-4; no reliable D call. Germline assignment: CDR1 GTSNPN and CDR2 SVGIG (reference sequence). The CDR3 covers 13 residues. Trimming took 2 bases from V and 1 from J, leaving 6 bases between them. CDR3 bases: TGTGCCTGGAGTCGAGTTGCCAAAAACATTCAGTACTTC. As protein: CAWSRVAKNIQYF.

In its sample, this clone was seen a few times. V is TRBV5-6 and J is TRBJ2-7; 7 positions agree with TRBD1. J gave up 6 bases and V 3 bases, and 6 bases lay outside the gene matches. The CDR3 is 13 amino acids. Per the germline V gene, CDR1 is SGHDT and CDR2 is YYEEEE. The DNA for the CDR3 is TGTGCCAGCAGCTACCGGGACAGATCCGAGCAGTACGTC. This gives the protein CASSYRDRSEQYV.

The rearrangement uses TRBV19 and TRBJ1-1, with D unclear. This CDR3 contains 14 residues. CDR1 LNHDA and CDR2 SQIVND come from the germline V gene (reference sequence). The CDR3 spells CATQAPTVPHEAFF. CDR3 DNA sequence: TGTGCTACGCAGGCACCTACAGTGCCCCACGAAGCTTTCTTT. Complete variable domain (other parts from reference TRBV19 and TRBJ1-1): DGGITQSPKYLFRKEGQNVTLSCEQNLNHDAMYWYRQDPGQGLRLIYYSQIVNDFQKGDIAEGYSVSREKKESFPLTVTSAQKNPTAFYLCATQAPTVPHEAFFGQGTRLTVV.